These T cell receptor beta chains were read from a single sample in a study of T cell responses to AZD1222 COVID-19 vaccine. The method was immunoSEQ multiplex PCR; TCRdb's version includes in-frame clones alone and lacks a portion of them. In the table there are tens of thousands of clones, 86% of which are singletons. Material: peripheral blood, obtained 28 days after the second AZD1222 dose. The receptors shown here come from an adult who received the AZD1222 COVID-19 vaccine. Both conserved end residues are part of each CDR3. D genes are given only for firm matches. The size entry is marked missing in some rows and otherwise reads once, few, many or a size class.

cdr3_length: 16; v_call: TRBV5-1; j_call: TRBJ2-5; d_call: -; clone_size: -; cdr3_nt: TGCGCCAGCAGCTTGGTGCTCGGGGCCATGGAAGAGACCCAGTACTTC; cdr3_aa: CASSLVLGAMEETQYF
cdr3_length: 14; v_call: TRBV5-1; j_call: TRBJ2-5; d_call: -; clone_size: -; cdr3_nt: TGCGCCAGCAGCTTGGGACCCACGGGGGAGACCCAGTACTTC; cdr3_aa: CASSLGPTGETQYF
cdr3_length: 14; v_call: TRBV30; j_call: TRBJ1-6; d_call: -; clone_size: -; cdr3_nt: TGTGCCTGGAGGAATATACCTTTTAATTCACCCCTCCACTTT; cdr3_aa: CAWRNIPFNSPLHF
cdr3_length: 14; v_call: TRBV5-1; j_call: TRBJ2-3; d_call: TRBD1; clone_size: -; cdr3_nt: TGCGCCAGCAGAGAAACAGGGGGCACAGATACGCAGTATTTT; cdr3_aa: CASRETGGTDTQYF
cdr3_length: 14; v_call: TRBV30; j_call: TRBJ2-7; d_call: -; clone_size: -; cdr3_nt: TGTGCCTGGACCCTAGGGGGGCAGGTCTACGAGCAGTACTTC; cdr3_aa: CAWTLGGQVYEQYF
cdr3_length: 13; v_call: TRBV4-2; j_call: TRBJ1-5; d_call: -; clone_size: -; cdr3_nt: TGTGCCAGCAGCCAAGACTTTTCTCAGCCCCAGCATTTT; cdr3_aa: CASSQDFSQPQHF
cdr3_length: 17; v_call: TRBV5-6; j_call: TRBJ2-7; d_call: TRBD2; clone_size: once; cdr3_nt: TGTGCCAGCAGCGCTCCGGGACTAGCGGGGGAAACCTACGAGCAGTACTTC; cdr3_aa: CASSAPGLAGETYEQYF
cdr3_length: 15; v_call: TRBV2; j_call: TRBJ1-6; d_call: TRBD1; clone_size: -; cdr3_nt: TGTGCCAGCACCCGACAGGGGGGAAATAATTCACCCCTCCACTTT; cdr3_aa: CASTRQGGNNSPLHF
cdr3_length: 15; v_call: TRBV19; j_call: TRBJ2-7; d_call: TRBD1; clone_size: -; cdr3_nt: TGTGCCAGTAGTTCCCTGTACAGGGGCGGCTACGAGCAGTACTTC; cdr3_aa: CASSSLYRGGYEQYF
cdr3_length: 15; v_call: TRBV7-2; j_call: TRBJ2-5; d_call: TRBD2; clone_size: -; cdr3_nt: TGTGCCAGCAGTTATACCAGCGGGGGGGGTGAGACCCAGTACTTC; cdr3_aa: CASSYTSGGGETQYF
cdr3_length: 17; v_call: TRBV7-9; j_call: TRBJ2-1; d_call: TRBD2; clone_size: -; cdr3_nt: TGTGCCAGCAGCTTAGGACTAGCGGGGGCCCACTCGGATGAGCAGTTCTTC; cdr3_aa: CASSLGLAGAHSDEQFF
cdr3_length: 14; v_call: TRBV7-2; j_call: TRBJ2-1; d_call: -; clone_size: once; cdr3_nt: TGTGCCAGCAGCTTAGGGCTGGGGGGCGATGAGCAGTTCTTC; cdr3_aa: CASSLGLGGDEQFF
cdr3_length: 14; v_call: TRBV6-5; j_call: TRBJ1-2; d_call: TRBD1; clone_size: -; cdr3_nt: TGTGCCAGCAGAGACGGACAGGGGAACTATGGCTACACCTTC; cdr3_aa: CASRDGQGNYGYTF
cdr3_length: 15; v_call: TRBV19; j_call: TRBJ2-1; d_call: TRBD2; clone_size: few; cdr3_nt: TGTGCCAGTAGCCTTCGGGGGGGAGCCTACAATGAGCAGTTCTTC; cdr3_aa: CASSLRGGAYNEQFF
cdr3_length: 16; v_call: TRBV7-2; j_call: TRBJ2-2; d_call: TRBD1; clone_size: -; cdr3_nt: TGTGCCAGCAGTTCTAGACAGGGGCCATACACCGGGGAGCTGTTTTTT; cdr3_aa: CASSSRQGPYTGELFF
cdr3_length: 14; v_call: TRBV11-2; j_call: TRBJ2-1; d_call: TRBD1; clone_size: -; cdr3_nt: TGTGCCAGCAGCTCGGACAGGGCCTACAATGAGCAGTTCTTC; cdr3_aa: CASSSDRAYNEQFF
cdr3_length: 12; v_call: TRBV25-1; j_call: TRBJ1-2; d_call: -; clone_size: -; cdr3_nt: TGTGCCAGCGAGGAAGGATCCTATGGCTACACCTTC; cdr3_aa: CASEEGSYGYTF
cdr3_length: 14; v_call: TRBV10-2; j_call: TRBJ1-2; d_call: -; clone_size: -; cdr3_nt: TGCGCCAGCACCGCGGACCGTGCTAACTATGGCTACACCTTC; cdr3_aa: CASTADRANYGYTF
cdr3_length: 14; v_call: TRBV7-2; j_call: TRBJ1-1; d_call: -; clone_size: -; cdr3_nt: TGTGCCAGCAGCTTAAAGGTCGGGGACACTGAAGCTTTCTTT; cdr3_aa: CASSLKVGDTEAFF
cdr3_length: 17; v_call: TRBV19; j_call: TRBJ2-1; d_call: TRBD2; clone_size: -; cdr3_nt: TGTGCCAGTAGTACCGGGATAGCGGGGTTCTCCTACAATGAGCAGTTCTTC; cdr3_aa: CASSTGIAGFSYNEQFF
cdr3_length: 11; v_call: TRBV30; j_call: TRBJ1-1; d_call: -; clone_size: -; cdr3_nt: TGTGCTGCCCATAGGGCGGCTGAAGCTTTCTTT; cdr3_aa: CAAHRAAEAFF
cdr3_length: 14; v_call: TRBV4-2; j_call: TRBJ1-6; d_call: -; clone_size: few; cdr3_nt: TGTGCCAGCAGCCAAGATCAGGGGAGTTCACCCCTCCACTTT; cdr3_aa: CASSQDQGSSPLHF
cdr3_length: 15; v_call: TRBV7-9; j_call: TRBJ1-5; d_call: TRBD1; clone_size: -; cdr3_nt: TGTGCCAGCAGCTTTGGGACAGGGGGAAATCAGCCCCAGCATTTT; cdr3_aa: CASSFGTGGNQPQHF
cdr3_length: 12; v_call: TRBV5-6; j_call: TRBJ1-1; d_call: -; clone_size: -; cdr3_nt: TGTGCCAGCAGCTTCCGAACCACTGAAGCTTTCTTT; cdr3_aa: CASSFRTTEAFF
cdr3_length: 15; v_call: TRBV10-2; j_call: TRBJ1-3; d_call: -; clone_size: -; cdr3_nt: TGCGCCAGCCGCGACCAGCGGGACTCTGGAAACACCATATATTTT; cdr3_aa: CASRDQRDSGNTIYF
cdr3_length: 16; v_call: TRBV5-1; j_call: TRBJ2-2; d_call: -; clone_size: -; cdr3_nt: TGCGCCAGCAGCTTGGAAGGGAACGGAGACACCGGGGAGCTGTTTTTT; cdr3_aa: CASSLEGNGDTGELFF
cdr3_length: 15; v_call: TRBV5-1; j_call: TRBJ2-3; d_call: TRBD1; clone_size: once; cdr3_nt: TGCGCCAGCAGCCGGTCCCAGGGGGCATCAGATACGCAGTATTTT; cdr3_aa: CASSRSQGASDTQYF
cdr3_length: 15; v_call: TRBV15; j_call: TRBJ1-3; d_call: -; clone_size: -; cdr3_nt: TGTGCCACCAGCAGCAATCCGAACTCTGGAAACGCCATATATTTT; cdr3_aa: CATSSNPNSGNAIYF
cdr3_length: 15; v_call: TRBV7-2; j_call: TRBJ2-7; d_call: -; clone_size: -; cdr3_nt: TGTGCCAGCAGCTTAGTCGGGGGTGTAGCCTACGAGCAGTACTTC; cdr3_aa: CASSLVGGVAYEQYF
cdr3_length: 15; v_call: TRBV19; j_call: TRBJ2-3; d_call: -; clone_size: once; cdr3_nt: TGTGCCAGTAGTATTTCCAGGGTAAGCACAGATACGCAGTATTTT; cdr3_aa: CASSISRVSTDTQYF
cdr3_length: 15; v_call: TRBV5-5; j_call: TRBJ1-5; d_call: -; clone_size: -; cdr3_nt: TGTGCCAGCAGCACATATGACATTAGCAATCAGCCCCAGCATTTT; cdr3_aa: CASSTYDISNQPQHF
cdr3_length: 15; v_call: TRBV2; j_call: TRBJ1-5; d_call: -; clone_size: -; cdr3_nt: TGTGCCAGCAGTCTGGACGGGGGTAGCAATCAGCCCCAGCATTTT; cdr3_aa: CASSLDGGSNQPQHF
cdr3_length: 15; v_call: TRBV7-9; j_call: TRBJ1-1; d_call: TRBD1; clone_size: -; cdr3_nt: TGTGCCAGCAGCTATGGGACAGCGGAAAGCTCTGAAGCTTTCTTT; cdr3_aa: CASSYGTAESSEAFF
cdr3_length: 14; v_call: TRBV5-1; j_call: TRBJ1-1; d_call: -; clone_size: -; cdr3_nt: TGCGCCAGCAGCTTTGATGGGGAGGGAACTGAAGCTTTCTTT; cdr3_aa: CASSFDGEGTEAFF
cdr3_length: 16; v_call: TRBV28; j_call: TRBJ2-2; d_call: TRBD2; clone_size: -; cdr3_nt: TGTGCCAGCAGTGGTCCGGGACTAGCGGGAGCGTGGGAGCTGTTTTTT; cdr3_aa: CASSGPGLAGAWELFF
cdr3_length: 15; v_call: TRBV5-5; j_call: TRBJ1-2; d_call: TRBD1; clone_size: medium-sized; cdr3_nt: TGTGCCAGCAGCGAACGGACAGGGGAAAACTATGGCTACACCTTC; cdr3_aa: CASSERTGENYGYTF
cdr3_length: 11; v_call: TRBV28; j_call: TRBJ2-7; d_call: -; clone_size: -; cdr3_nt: TGTGCCAGCAGTTTTCTCGGGACACATGCCTTC; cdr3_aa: CASSFLGTHAF
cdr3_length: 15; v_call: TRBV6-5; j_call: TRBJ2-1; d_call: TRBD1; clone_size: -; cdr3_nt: TGTGCCAGCAGCCTAGGACAGGGGAGGCACAATGAGCAGTTCTTC; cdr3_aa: CASSLGQGRHNEQFF
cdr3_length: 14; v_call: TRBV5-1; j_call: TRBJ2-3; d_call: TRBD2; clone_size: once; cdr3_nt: TGCGCCAGTAGCGCGATAGCGGGGGAAGACACGCAGTATTTT; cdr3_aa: CASSAIAGEDTQYF
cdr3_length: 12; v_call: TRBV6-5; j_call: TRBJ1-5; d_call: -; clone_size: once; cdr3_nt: TGTGCCAGCAGCCGGGGCGGTCAGCCCCAGCATTTT; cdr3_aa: CASSRGGQPQHF
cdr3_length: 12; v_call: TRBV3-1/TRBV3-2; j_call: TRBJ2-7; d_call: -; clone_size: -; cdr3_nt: TGTGCCAGCAGCCCGTCGACAGACGAGCAGTACTTC; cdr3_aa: CASSPSTDEQYF
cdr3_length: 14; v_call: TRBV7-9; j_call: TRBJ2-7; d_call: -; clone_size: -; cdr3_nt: TGTGCCAGCAGCTTAGGGTCGCAGATCTACGAGCAGTACTTC; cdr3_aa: CASSLGSQIYEQYF
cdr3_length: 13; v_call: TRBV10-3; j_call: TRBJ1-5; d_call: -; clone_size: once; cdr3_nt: TGTGCCATCAGTGATGGGGATAATCAGCCCCAGCATTTT; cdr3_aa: CAISDGDNQPQHF
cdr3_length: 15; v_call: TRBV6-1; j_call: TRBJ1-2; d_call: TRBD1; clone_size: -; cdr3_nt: TGTGCCAGCAGTGAAGGTACAGGGGGACGATATGGCTACACCTTC; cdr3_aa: CASSEGTGGRYGYTF
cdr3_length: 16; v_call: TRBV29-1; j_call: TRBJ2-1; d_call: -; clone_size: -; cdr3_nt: TGCAGCGTTGAAGGAAACGGCGTGAGCTCCTACAATGAGCAGTTCTTC; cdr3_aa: CSVEGNGVSSYNEQFF
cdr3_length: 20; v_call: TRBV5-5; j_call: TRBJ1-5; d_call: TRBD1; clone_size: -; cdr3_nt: TGTGCCAGCAGCGCGAGTTATTCCGGGACAGGCTTGTATAGCAATCAGCCCCAGCATTTT; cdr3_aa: CASSASYSGTGLYSNQPQHF
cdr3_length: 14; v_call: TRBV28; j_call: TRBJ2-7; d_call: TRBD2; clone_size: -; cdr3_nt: TGTGCCAGCAGTTCCCCCGGGACTAGCTACGAGCAGTACTTC; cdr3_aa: CASSSPGTSYEQYF
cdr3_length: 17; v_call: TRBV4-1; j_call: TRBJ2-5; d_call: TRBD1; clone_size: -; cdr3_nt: TGCGCCAGCAGCCAGGGATGGGGGACAGGGGGCCAAGAGACCCAGTACTTC; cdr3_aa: CASSQGWGTGGQETQYF
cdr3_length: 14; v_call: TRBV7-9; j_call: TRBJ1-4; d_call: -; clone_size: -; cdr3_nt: TGTGCCAGCAGCCGAGGGATGACTAATGAAAAACTGTTTTTT; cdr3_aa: CASSRGMTNEKLFF
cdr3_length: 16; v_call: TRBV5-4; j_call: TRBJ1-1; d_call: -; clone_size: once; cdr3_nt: TGTGCCACCTCTTGGGGTAACCCGGCAGTCAACACTGAAGCTTTCTTT; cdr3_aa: CATSWGNPAVNTEAFF
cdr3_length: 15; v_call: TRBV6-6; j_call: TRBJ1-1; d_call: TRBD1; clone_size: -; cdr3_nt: TGTGCCAGCAGTTACGCCTGGGGACAGGCTTTTGAAGCTTTCTTT; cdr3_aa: CASSYAWGQAFEAFF
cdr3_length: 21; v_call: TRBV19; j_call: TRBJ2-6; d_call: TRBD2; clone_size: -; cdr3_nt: TGTGCCAGTAGTAGTATTAGCCCGGGGGGGCGAAGGTCCTCTGGGGCCAACGTCCTGACTTTC; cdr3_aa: CASSSISPGGRRSSGANVLTF